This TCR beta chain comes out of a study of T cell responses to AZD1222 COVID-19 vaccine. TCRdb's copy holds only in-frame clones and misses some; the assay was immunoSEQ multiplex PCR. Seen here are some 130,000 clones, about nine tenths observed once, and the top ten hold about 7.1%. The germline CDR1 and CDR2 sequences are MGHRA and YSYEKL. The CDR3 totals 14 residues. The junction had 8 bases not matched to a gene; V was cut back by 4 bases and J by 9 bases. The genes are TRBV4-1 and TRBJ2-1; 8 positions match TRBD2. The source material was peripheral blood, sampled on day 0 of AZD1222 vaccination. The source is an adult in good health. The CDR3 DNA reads TGCGCCAGCAGCCCGATCGGGGGGGCAACTGAGCAGTTCTTC. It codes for CASSPIGGATEQFF.